The 30 T cell receptor beta chains in this list originate from one sample, sequenced in a study of CD8 T cells in ankylosing spondylitis. TCRdb ran MiXCR on the 5' RACE reads and lists one entry per CDR3 protein. The sample holds about 250,000 distinct CDR3 sequences, 32% seen once. Material for sequencing was blood, either unsorted or a sorted T cell fraction (not recorded which). Receptor source: a male donor with ankylosing spondylitis or in good health (not recorded which).

The chain recombines TRBV20-1 with TRBJ2-5; perhaps TRBD2 as D (7 bases). The CDR3 is 15 residues long. The germline CDR1 and CDR2 sequences are DFQATT and SNEGSKA (reference sequence). Trimming cost V 1 base and J 2 bases, with 14 bases left between them. CDR3 sequence: CSARAGGDKQETQYF. The CDR3 DNA reads TGCAGTGCTAGAGCGGGGGGCGATAAACAAGAGACCCAGTACTTC.

The V and J genes are TRBV10-3 and TRBJ2-5; D is uncertain. Per the germline V gene, CDR1 is ENHRY and CDR2 is SYGVKD. The V end lost 8 bases, the J end lost 3 bases, and 13 bases lay between the germline ends. This CDR3 has 13 residues. The CDR3 loop is CAILANPEETQYF. In DNA form, the CDR3 reads TGTGCCATCCTGGCGAACCCCGAAGAGACCCAGTACTTC.

This clonotype showed up just a few times. The chain joins TRBV12-3 or TRBV12-4 to TRBJ2-7; TRBD1 or TRBD2 may be the D gene (5 bases each). The CDR3 sequence is 13 residues long. Trimming took 7 bases from V and 2 from J, leaving 12 bases between them. Here the CDR3 DNA reads TGTGCCAGCACGGGGACGTTTACCTACGAGCAGTACTTC. Translated, it gives CASTGTFTYEQYF.

The CDR3 nucleotides are TGTGCCAGCAGCCCGGACCAGTACACTGAAGCTTTCTTT. It encodes CASSPDQYTEAFF. The rearrangement links TRBV7-9 to TRBJ1-1; unclear D gene. Trimming removed 5 bases at V and 3 bases at J, with 10 bases between. From germline, CDR1 is SEHNR and CDR2 FQNEAQ (reference sequence). This CDR3 contains 13 residues.

This rearrangement joins TRBV28 to TRBJ2-7, with D possibly matching TRBD1 (5 bases). Germline assignment: CDR1 MDHEN and CDR2 SYDVKM. CDR3 size: 13 residues. Trimming pared 9 bases from V and 3 bases from J, leaving 15 bases between. The CDR3 loop is CASATEGVYEQYF. The CDR3 DNA reads as TGTGCCAGTGCGACAGAAGGGGTCTACGAGCAGTACTTC.

The chain uses TRBV29-1 and TRBJ2-7; D may be TRBD1 (6 bases). CDR1 is SQVTM and CDR2 is ANQGSEA in the germline V gene. This CDR3 is 13 amino acids long. The V gene lost 6 bases and the J gene lost 2 bases, with 14 bases spanning the gap. In DNA, the CDR3 is TGCAGCGTCATCGGACAGCTGACCTACGAGCAGTACTTC. Amino acids: CSVIGQLTYEQYF.

This clonotype was seen a handful of times. The chain uses TRBV12-3 or TRBV12-4 and TRBJ2-1; D may be TRBD2 (5 bases). Trimming pared 7 bases from V and 8 bases from J, leaving 15 bases between. The CDR3 covers 13 residues. CDR3 DNA sequence: TGTGCCAGCAACCCTACTAGTTCCCATGAGCAGTTCTTC. This gives the protein CASNPTSSHEQFF.

This clonotype showed up many times. This chain joins TRBV20-1 and TRBJ2-7; TRBD1 aligns across 8 bases. The CDR3 is 14 residues long. The V and J ends lost 1 base and 1 base, in that order; junction bases with no gene match: 3. The V gene's germline CDR1 is DFQATT and CDR2 SNEGSKA (reference sequence). Written as DNA, the CDR3 is TGCAGTGCTAGAGCCGGACAGGGATCCTACGAGCAGTACTTC. This encodes CSARAGQGSYEQYF.

The J gene is TRBJ1-4, the V gene TRBV6-1; D ambiguous. Germline V lookup: CDR1 MNHNS, CDR2 SASEGT. The CDR3 totals 15 residues. Trimming pared 7 bases from V and 3 bases from J, leaving 15 bases between. CDR3: CASTLGVAANEKLFF. The CDR3 nucleotides read TGTGCCAGCACCCTTGGGGTAGCTGCTAATGAAAAACTGTTTTTT.

This clonotype occurred a few times. The CDR3 sequence is CASRVQGTIYF. In nucleotides, the CDR3 is TGTGCCAGCAGGGTACAGGGGACCATATATTTT. This chain uses TRBV12-3 or TRBV12-4 with TRBJ1-3; 7 bases line up with TRBD1. The CDR3 has 11 amino acids. J lost 10 bases, V lost 6 bases, and 3 bases had no gene match.

The CDR3 DNA follows: TGTGCCAGCAGCCACCCTAACACCGGGGAGCTGTTTTTT. Translation: CASSHPNTGELFF. The chain employs TRBV7-2 and TRBJ2-2; D not resolved. Germline V CDR1 and CDR2: SGHTA, FQGNSA. With 5 bases removed from V and 2 bases from J, the gap between germline ends came to 6 bases. The CDR3 extends over 13 amino acids.

Only one count was recorded for this clonotype. This chain uses TRBV7-2 with TRBJ2-7; D perhaps matches TRBD1 (5 bases). Germline V gives CDR1 SGHTA, CDR2 FQGNSA. Trimming stripped 5 bases from V and 4 bases from J, with 15 bases between. The CDR3 spans 14 residues. This CDR3 is CASSPTLTGYEQYF. The CDR3 bases are TGTGCCAGCAGCCCGACGTTAACAGGTTACGAGCAGTACTTC.

The CDR3 DNA is TGCAGTGCTAGACCTAGGGCGCAAGAGACCCAGTACTTC. Protein: CSARPRAQETQYF. The chain uses TRBV20-1 and TRBJ2-5; D remains ambiguous. The germline gives CDR1 DFQATT, CDR2 SNEGSKA (reference sequence). The CDR3 runs 13 residues. V was cut by 2 bases and J by 2 bases, with 9 bases left in between.

CDR3 residues: CSVEEYQETQYF. In nucleotides, the CDR3 is TGCAGCGTTGAAGAGTACCAAGAGACCCAGTACTTC. The V gene is TRBV29-1, the J gene TRBJ2-5; no reliable D call. This CDR3 spans 12 amino acids. Germline V gene lookup returns CDR1 SQVTM and CDR2 ANQGSEA. Trimming shortened V by 0 bases and J by 0 bases, and 2 bases separated the two germline ends.

This clonotype was seen at least ten times. The chain couples TRBV6-4 to TRBJ2-3; 10 positions match TRBD1. V lost 4 bases and J lost 3; bases outside the gene matches: 4. This CDR3 spans 15 amino acids. Germline V gives CDR1 MRHNA, CDR2 SNTAGT. The DNA for the CDR3 is TGTGCCAGCAGTGCCGGGACAGGGGTTACAGATACGCAGTATTTT. The encoded protein is CASSAGTGVTDTQYF.

This chain uses TRBV20-1 with TRBJ2-5, with TRBD2 identical over 12 bases. V shed 3 bases, J shed 7 bases, and the junction held 6 bases outside the gene matches. The germline CDR1 and CDR2 sequences are DFQATT and SNEGSKA (reference sequence). The CDR3 covers 14 residues. Here the CDR3 reads CSASTSGGIWTQYF. CDR3 in DNA: TGCAGTGCTAGTACTAGCGGGGGGATCTGGACCCAGTACTTC.

This chain connects TRBV20-1 to TRBJ1-2; D unclear. Per the germline V gene, CDR1 is DFQATT and CDR2 is SNEGSKA (reference sequence). V lost 7 bases to trimming and J lost 2 bases, with 11 bases between them. This CDR3 has 12 residues. The CDR3: CSGKVLNYGYTF. CDR3 in DNA: TGCAGTGGGAAAGTCCTAAACTATGGCTACACCTTC.

Only a few counts were recorded for this clonotype. V gene TRBV29-1 combines with J gene TRBJ2-7; D may be TRBD2 (6 bases). CDR1 is SQVTM and CDR2 is ANQGSEA in the germline V gene. Trimming stripped 6 bases from V and 4 bases from J, with 16 bases between. The CDR3 is 13 amino acids. For the CDR3, the DNA is TGCAGCGTAGGAGGGTGGCCCTCGTACGAGCAGTACTTC. It codes for CSVGGWPSYEQYF.

The J gene is TRBJ1-1, the V gene TRBV5-1; 7 positions agree with TRBD1. The CDR3 contains 16 residues. In germline, CDR1 is SGHRS, CDR2 YFSETQ. The V and J ends lost 3 bases and 0 bases, in that order; junction bases with no gene match: 8. CDR3 nucleotides: TGCGCCAGCAGCTGGGGGGGACAGAGGTTGAACACTGAAGCTTTCTTT. As protein: CASSWGGQRLNTEAFF.

This rearrangement joins TRBV25-1 to TRBJ2-1; no clear D gene. Germline-derived CDR1 and CDR2 are MGHDK and SYGVNS. V lost 4 bases, J lost 7 bases, and 11 bases lay in between. This CDR3 is built from 13 residues. The CDR3 protein is CASSGSHENEQFF. CDR3 nucleotides: TGTGCCAGCAGTGGATCACATGAAAATGAGCAGTTCTTC.

The chain combines TRBV12-3 or TRBV12-4 with TRBJ1-4; D is undetermined. The CDR3 runs 16 residues. Trimming cost V 1 base and J 0 bases, with 9 bases left between them. The CDR3 bases are TGTGCCAGCAGTTTAGGGCAGCGGACAACTAATGAAAAACTGTTTTTT. Residues: CASSLGQRTTNEKLFF.

V usage is TRBV27 and J usage is TRBJ2-7, with D possibly being TRBD1 (6 bases). CDR3 size: 14 residues. CDR1 is MNHEY, CDR2 SMNVEV, per germline (reference sequence). Deletions cut 5 bases from V and 1 base from J, with 12 bases between. The CDR3 DNA sequence: TGTGCCAGCAGTAAGCACAGGGATTCCTACGAGCAGTACTTC. Translated: CASSKHRDSYEQYF.

This clonotype has at least ten counts. J is TRBJ2-1 and V is TRBV29-1; D might be TRBD1 (6 bases). Between the trimmed V and J ends, which lost 3 bases and 9 bases, there was a span of 18 bases. The CDR3 spans 14 residues. CDR1 is SQVTM, CDR2 ANQGSEA, per germline. Here the CDR3 reads CSVEGSRTVTEQFF. CDR3 DNA: TGCAGCGTTGAGGGCTCCAGGACAGTCACTGAGCAGTTCTTC.

The gene calls are TRBV10-3 and TRBJ1-2; D unresolved. The germline gives CDR1 ENHRY, CDR2 SYGVKD. CDR3 length: 12 amino acids. V dropped 2 bases and J dropped 6 bases, with 7 bases sitting between them. CDR3: CAISETQDGYTF. The CDR3 DNA follows: TGTGCCATCAGTGAGACCCAGGATGGCTACACCTTC.

This chain links TRBV13 with TRBJ2-1; D is possibly TRBD2 (6 bases). CDR1 PRHDT and CDR2 FYEKMQ come from the germline V gene (reference sequence). CDR3 length: 15 amino acids. Trimming removed 3 bases at V and 8 bases at J, with 17 bases between. The CDR3 DNA sequence: TGTGCCAGCAGCTTGTCGGCTAGCGTCTGGGATGAGCAGTTCTTC. This translates into CASSLSASVWDEQFF.

This clonotype was picked up a small number of times. The J gene is TRBJ1-1, the V gene TRBV13; D call uncertain. Germline CDR1 and CDR2: PRHDT and FYEKMQ (reference sequence). The CDR3 covers 12 residues. V lost 5 bases, J lost 6 bases, and 10 bases lay in between. CDR3 protein: CASSQRVAEAFF. In DNA form, the CDR3 reads TGTGCCAGCAGCCAAAGGGTTGCTGAAGCTTTCTTT.

V gene TRBV20-1 combines with J gene TRBJ2-7; possibly TRBD2 for D (5 bases). Germline assignment: CDR1 DFQATT and CDR2 SNEGSKA (reference sequence). V was trimmed by 8 bases and J by 3 bases, leaving 14 bases between them. This CDR3 has 12 amino acids. DNA of the CDR3: TGCAGTTCTCGGGGATCCTTCTACGAGCAGTACTTC. It is translated as CSSRGSFYEQYF.

The rearrangement uses TRBV20-1 and TRBJ1-1; possibly TRBD1 for D (6 bases). The CDR3 runs 15 residues. The V end was cut by 0 bases, the J end by 4 bases, with 15 bases between. The germline V gene encodes CDR1 DFQATT and CDR2 SNEGSKA (reference sequence). As DNA, the CDR3 is TGCAGTGCTAGAGATCTGGGGGGGCAGGGCACTGAAGCTTTCTTT. It yields the protein CSARDLGGQGTEAFF.

J is TRBJ2-1 and V is TRBV20-1; D remains unclear. The germline CDR1 and CDR2 sequences are DFQATT and SNEGSKA (reference sequence). The CDR3 is 16 residues long. The germline V and J ends were trimmed by 0 bases and 1 base, with 13 bases remaining between them. This chain's CDR3 is CSARDQSVASYNEQFF. CDR3 sequence (DNA): TGCAGTGCTAGAGATCAGTCAGTAGCTTCCTACAATGAGCAGTTCTTC.

J is TRBJ2-1 and V is TRBV7-2; D might be TRBD1 (5 bases). Germline CDR1 and CDR2: SGHTA and FQGNSA. This CDR3 has 15 amino acids. Deletions cut 1 base from V and 8 bases from J, with 15 bases between. The CDR3 DNA reads TGTGCCAGCAGCTTAGGGGTCAGGGTCTATGATGAGCAGTTCTTC. It yields the protein CASSLGVRVYDEQFF.